These 23 T cell receptor beta chains came from one sample sequenced in a study of technical replicates of blood from several donors. TCRdb keeps only in-frame clones here, not all; method: immunoSEQ multiplex PCR. The table lists about 49,000 clones, 90% to 95% of them singletons. Specimen: PBMCs. Receptor source: a human donor in good health. Some clones in this sample may be carry-over from other donors' samples.

The V call is TRBV19, the J call TRBJ2-1; 9 bases are shared with TRBD1. Germline lookup yields CDR1 LNHDA and CDR2 SQIVND (reference sequence). The CDR3 sequence is 16 residues long. J gave up 7 bases and V 5 bases, and 12 bases lay outside the gene matches. CDR3 sequence (DNA): TGTGCCAGTAGTCCCACAATCGGGACAGGGTCAAATGAGCAGTTCTTC. This encodes CASSPTIGTGSNEQFF.

The gene calls are TRBV14 and TRBJ1-4, with a weak D call TRBD1 (5 bases). This CDR3 has 15 amino acids. CDR1 and CDR2 from the germline V gene are SGHDN and FVKESK. V was pared by 3 bases and J by 7 bases, with 15 bases between. CDR3 region: CASSQSRQLSEKLFF. The CDR3 nucleotides are TGTGCCAGCAGCCAGTCGAGACAGCTTTCTGAAAAACTGTTTTTT.

This rearrangement joins TRBV6-5 to TRBJ1-1; TRBD1 agrees at 7 bases. CDR1 is MNHEY and CDR2 is SVGAGI in the germline V gene. The CDR3 is 16 residues long. Losses at the gene ends were 0 bases for V and 3 bases for J; bases not matched to a gene: 7. In DNA, the CDR3 is TGTGCCAGCAGTTACTCCTTTACAGGGGACGACACTGAAGCTTTCTTT. Its translation: CASSYSFTGDDTEAFF.

In this sample, this clone turned up a few times. The chain has TRBV6-5 and TRBJ2-7, with D possibly being TRBD2 (5 bases). CDR3 length equals 13 residues. Trimming pared 3 bases from V and 5 bases from J, leaving 11 bases between. From germline, CDR1 is MNHEY and CDR2 SVGAGI. Here the CDR3 reads CASSYQKGDEQYF. The CDR3 DNA sequence: TGTGCCAGCAGTTATCAGAAGGGAGACGAGCAGTACTTC.

This chain links TRBV19 with TRBJ1-4, with 8 bases lining up with TRBD1. The CDR3 is 16 residues long. The junction had 9 bases not matched to a gene; V was cut back by 1 base and J by 8 bases. Germline CDR1 reads LNHDA; CDR2 reads SQIVND (reference sequence). The CDR3 DNA reads as TGTGCCAGTAGTATAGTTGCAGGGGGCCTTCCCGAAAAACTGTTTTTT. The encoded protein is CASSIVAGGLPEKLFF.

The J gene is TRBJ2-7, the V gene TRBV19, with TRBD1 identical over 8 bases. The trim removed 6 bases at V and 6 bases at J, leaving 16 bases unmatched. Per the germline V gene, CDR1 is LNHDA and CDR2 is SQIVND (reference sequence). This CDR3 has 16 residues. The DNA for the CDR3 is TGTGCCAGTAGCCTAGCAGACAGGGGCCCCATTGGCGAGCAGTACTTC. Translating gives CASSLADRGPIGEQYF.

This clone was counted a single time. V is TRBV5-1 and J is TRBJ1-5, with 7 positions matching TRBD1. Germline V gene data show CDR1 as SGHRS and CDR2 as YFSETQ. The trim removed 4 bases at V and 3 bases at J, leaving 4 bases unmatched. This CDR3 region has 14 residues. CDR3 sequence: CASSRDSPNQPQHF. CDR3 nucleotide sequence: TGCGCCAGCAGCAGGGACAGCCCCAATCAGCCCCAGCATTTT. Complete variable domain (other parts from reference TRBV5-1 and TRBJ1-5): KAGVTQTPRYLIKTRGQQVTLSCSPISGHRSVSWYQQTPGQGLQFLFEYFSETQRNKGNFPGRFSGRQFSNSRSEMNVSTLELGDSALYLCASSRDSPNQPQHFGDGTRLSIL.

This chain joins TRBV2 and TRBJ1-1; 8 bases line up with TRBD1. J lost 1 base, V lost 5 bases, and 3 bases had no gene match. Germline assignment: CDR1 SNHLY and CDR2 FYNNEI. This CDR3 region has 14 residues. The CDR3 nucleotides are TGTGCCAGCAGTATACAGGGGGGGAACACTGAAGCTTTCTTT. Translation: CASSIQGGNTEAFF.

V and J are TRBV7-9 and TRBJ2-7; 8 nucleotides align to TRBD2. V trimming: 3 bases; J trimming: 5 bases; junction bases outside the gene matches: 9. Looked up from germline, CDR1 is SEHNR and CDR2 is FQNEAQ (reference sequence). The CDR3 extends over 15 amino acids. CDR3 in amino acids: CASSFGGGPLDEQYF. The CDR3 DNA is TGTGCCAGCAGCTTCGGGGGGGGCCCGTTGGACGAGCAGTACTTC. Full variable domain (outside the CDR3, taken from reference TRBV7-9 and TRBJ2-7): DTGVSQNPRHKITKRGQNVTFRCDPISEHNRLYWYRQTLGQGPEFLTYFQNEAQLEKSRLLSDRFSAERPKGSFSTLEIQRTEQGDSAMYLCASSFGGGPLDEQYFGPGTRLTVT.

The chain recombines TRBV5-5 with TRBJ2-3; TRBD2 agrees at 9 bases. This CDR3 has 17 amino acids. Germline V gene sequence: CDR1 SGHKS, CDR2 YYEKEE (reference sequence). V lost 2 bases to trimming and J lost 2 bases; unmatched junction nucleotides: 9. CDR3: CASSFLAGEGDTDTQYF. CDR3 bases: TGTGCCAGCAGCTTTTTAGCGGGAGAAGGAGACACAGATACGCAGTATTTT.

The chain carries TRBV10-3 and TRBJ2-5, with 8 bases fitting TRBD1. The CDR3 is made up of 14 amino acids. CDR1 ENHRY and CDR2 SYGVKD come from the germline V gene. The J segment lost 0 bases and the V segment lost 7 bases, leaving 4 bases of the junction unmatched. For the CDR3, the DNA is TGTGCCATCAAGACAGGGGACTACCAAGAGACCCAGTACTTC. Translation gives CAIKTGDYQETQYF.

This chain connects TRBV27 to TRBJ1-6; D gene unclear. The CDR3 runs 14 residues. V was cut by 4 bases and J by 7 bases, with 11 bases left in between. Germline assignment: CDR1 MNHEY and CDR2 SMNVEV (reference sequence). The CDR3 DNA follows: TGTGCCAGCAGTTGGTATCCAGGAAATTCACCCCTCCACTTT. Translation: CASSWYPGNSPLHF.

The CDR3 DNA sequence: TGTGCCAGCAGCCCGGACAGCGGCTATGGCTACACCTTC. Translation: CASSPDSGYGYTF. This chain uses TRBV14 with TRBJ1-2; perhaps TRBD1 as D (6 bases). The germline V gene has CDR1 SGHDN and CDR2 FVKESK. V was clipped by 4 bases and J by 4 bases, with 10 bases between them. The length of the CDR3 is 13 residues.

The chain combines TRBV5-1 with TRBJ2-5; tentative D call: TRBD1 (7 bases). The germline V gene encodes CDR1 SGHRS and CDR2 YFSETQ. The CDR3 extends over 17 amino acids. V was trimmed by 4 bases and J by 1 base, leaving 20 bases between them. The CDR3 DNA is TGCGCCAGCAGCCACGGGCCGGGCAGGGGGGCCCAAGAGACCCAGTACTTC. Its translation is CASSHGPGRGAQETQYF.

This chain's CDR3 is CASSLDSGTSGSTEQFF. In DNA, the CDR3 is TGTGCCAGCAGCTTAGACTCCGGGACTAGCGGGAGCACTGAGCAGTTCTTC. The genes are TRBV7-2 and TRBJ2-1; 14 nucleotides agree with TRBD2. J gave up 9 bases and V 1 base, and 8 bases lay outside the gene matches. There are 17 residues in the CDR3. Germline V gives CDR1 SGHTA, CDR2 FQGNSA. Complete variable domain (other parts from reference TRBV7-2 and TRBJ2-1): GAGVSQSPSNKVTEKGKDVELRCDPISGHTALYWYRQSLGQGLEFLIYFQGNSAPDKSGLPSDRFSAERTGGSVSTLTIQRTQQEDSAVYLCASSLDSGTSGSTEQFFGPGTRLTVL.

The rearrangement links TRBV11-1 to TRBJ2-7; tentatively, D is TRBD2 (6 bases). The V gene lost 1 base and the J gene lost 3 bases, with 10 bases spanning the gap. This CDR3 has 14 residues. The germline CDR1 and CDR2 sequences are SGHAT and FQDESV (reference sequence). The CDR3 is CASSLGAGSYEQYF. The CDR3 DNA reads as TGTGCCAGCAGCTTAGGGGCCGGGAGCTACGAGCAGTACTTC. The whole variable domain, filled in from reference TRBV11-1 and TRBJ2-7, reads EAEVAQSPRYKITEKSQAVAFWCDPISGHATLYWYRQILGQGPELLVQFQDESVVDDSQLPKDRFSAERLKGVDSTLKIQPAELGDSAMYLCASSLGAGSYEQYFGPGTRLTVT.

The V gene is TRBV13, the J gene TRBJ1-6; D might be TRBD1 (6 bases). The CDR3 runs 13 residues. V shed 7 bases and J shed 9 bases, with 13 bases lying between them. Germline CDR1 reads PRHDT; CDR2 reads FYEKMQ (reference sequence). CDR3 coding DNA: TGTGCCAGCAAGGATCAGGGGAGTTCACCCCTCCACTTT. Translated, it gives CASKDQGSSPLHF.

The chain carries TRBV10-3 and TRBJ2-5; 10 nucleotides match TRBD2. Germline-derived CDR1 and CDR2 are ENHRY and SYGVKD. This CDR3 comprises 14 residues. J gave up 7 bases and V 3 bases, and 5 bases lay outside the gene matches. DNA of the CDR3: TGTGCCATCAGTGAACTAGCGGGGACCGGGACCCAGTACTTC. This codes for CAISELAGTGTQYF.

The genes are TRBV6-5 and TRBJ1-1; D is unresolved. The V gene's germline CDR1 is MNHEY and CDR2 SVGAGI. With 9 bases removed from V and 3 bases from J, the gap between germline ends came to 17 bases. The CDR3 is 14 residues long. In nucleotides, the CDR3 is TGTGCCAGTGCCCTCTCGAGGTGGGACACTGAAGCTTTCTTT. Translated: CASALSRWDTEAFF.

The V gene is TRBV4-3, the J gene TRBJ2-7; 7 nucleotides agree with TRBD1. This CDR3 has 16 residues. Losses at the gene ends were 0 bases for V and 3 bases for J; bases not matched to a gene: 8. Looked up from germline, CDR1 is LGHNA and CDR2 is YSLEER. CDR3: CASSQDAFGTDYEQYF. For the CDR3, the DNA is TGCGCCAGCAGCCAAGATGCGTTTGGGACAGACTACGAGCAGTACTTC.

This clone appeared a few times. This chain joins TRBV27 and TRBJ1-2; unclear D gene. Trimming removed 8 bases from V and 0 bases from J, with 13 bases in between. The CDR3 length is 14 residues. CDR1 MNHEY and CDR2 SMNVEV come from the germline V gene (reference sequence). CDR3 coding DNA: TGTGCCAGCCGACGAGGGCAAGCTAACTATGGCTACACCTTC. This encodes CASRRGQANYGYTF.

CDR3 nucleotides: TGCGCCAGCAGCCAAGGTGAGGTCACTGAAGCTTTCTTT. Protein sequence: CASSQGEVTEAFF. The chain joins TRBV4-3 to TRBJ1-1, with unresolved D. Germline V CDR1 and CDR2: LGHNA, YSLEER. With 1 base removed from V and 4 bases from J, the gap between germline ends came to 7 bases. The CDR3 runs 13 residues.

The chain carries TRBV7-2 and TRBJ1-2; D remains ambiguous. Deletions cut 7 bases from V and 2 bases from J, with 14 bases between. This CDR3 region has 14 residues. Germline CDR1 SGHTA, CDR2 FQGNSA. The CDR3 nucleotides are TGTGCCAGCAACCGTTCGCCCGGGAACTATGGCTACACCTTC. Its translation: CASNRSPGNYGYTF.